These 29 T cell receptor beta chains were all obtained from the same sample, sequenced in a study of CD8+ T cells in alopecia areata. Regarding treatment: oral pan-JAK inhibitor, 5-10 mg twice daily. Investigators isolated RNA and reverse transcribed it into cDNA to act as the sequencing template. Here immunoSEQ multiplex PCR was the method, and the copy in TCRdb shows in-frame clones only, minus some. Of about 160,000 clones detected, around 71% appear once; the ten largest clones hold 0.91%. Here the sequenced sample was CD4+ T cells sorted from blood, taken at week 4, from a patient treated with tofacitinib. The receptors shown here come from a human donor with alopecia areata.

V and J are TRBV6-5 and TRBJ1-6; no reliable D call. The CDR3 extends over 14 amino acids. Germline CDR1 MNHEY, CDR2 SVGAGI. Trimming removed 5 bases at V and 0 bases at J, with 5 bases between. The CDR3 loop is CASSRDSYNSPLHF. The CDR3 DNA is TGTGCCAGCAGTCGGGACTCCTATAATTCACCCCTCCACTTT.

V usage is TRBV7-2 and J usage is TRBJ2-1; maybe TRBD1 (5 bases). There are 13 residues in the CDR3. Trimming stripped 0 bases from V and 13 bases from J, with 13 bases between. Germline V gene sequence: CDR1 SGHTA, CDR2 FQGNSA. DNA for the CDR3: TGTGCCAGCAGCTTAGCAGGGGTCAGTCTTCAGTTCTTC. It encodes CASSLAGVSLQFF.

The chain recombines TRBV11-2 with TRBJ2-5; D unclear. This CDR3 has 13 residues. CDR1 and CDR2 (germline): SGHAT, FQNNGV. The V gene lost 2 bases and the J gene lost 1 base, with 5 bases spanning the gap. The CDR3 DNA sequence: TGTGCCAGCAGCTTACGCCCCCAAGAGACCCAGTACTTC. Translating it yields CASSLRPQETQYF.

This clone is a singleton in its sample. The rearrangement joins TRBV6-5 to TRBJ1-2, with unresolved D. The CDR3 loop spans 15 amino acids. V lost 0 bases, J lost 2 bases, and 10 bases lay in between. Germline CDR1 and CDR2: MNHEY and SVGAGI. The CDR3 DNA reads as TGTGCCAGCAGTTACTCCTACAGAAAGAACTATGGCTACACCTTC. Translation: CASSYSYRKNYGYTF.

This chain uses TRBV30 with TRBJ1-1; weak D call: TRBD1 (6 bases). V was trimmed by 3 bases and J by 5 bases, leaving 19 bases between them. Per germline, CDR1 GTSNPN and CDR2 SVGIG (reference sequence). The CDR3 runs 15 residues. CDR3 loop: CAWRPKTGLGTEAFF. The DNA of the CDR3 is TGTGCCTGGAGACCAAAAACAGGGCTAGGAACTGAAGCTTTCTTT.

The gene calls are TRBV29-1 and TRBJ2-1; TRBD2 matches 9 bases. CDR3 length: 16 amino acids. V shed 1 base, J shed 9 bases, and the junction held 13 bases outside the gene matches. Per the germline V gene, CDR1 is SQVTM and CDR2 is ANQGSEA. CDR3 DNA sequence: TGCAGCGTTGAAGTGTTATTAGGGACTAGCCCGCCTGAGCAGTTCTTC. The encoded protein is CSVEVLLGTSPPEQFF.

This rearrangement joins TRBV7-9 to TRBJ1-1; 9 bases match TRBD1. The CDR3 contains 16 residues. Unmatched junction bases numbered 14, after V lost 6 bases and J lost 6 bases. Germline CDR1 is SEHNR and CDR2 is FQNEAQ (reference sequence). The CDR3 loop is CASRDYRGRKAAEAFF. Written as DNA, the CDR3 is TGTGCCAGCAGGGACTACAGGGGGCGGAAAGCGGCTGAAGCTTTCTTT.

The chain employs TRBV2 and TRBJ1-1; D possibly corresponds to TRBD1 (5 bases). This CDR3 spans 13 amino acids. Trimming left V 10 bases short and J 6 bases short, with 18 bases between. Germline CDR1 SNHLY, CDR2 FYNNEI. The CDR3 region has the DNA TGTGCCATTATCTTTAAAGGGGTCGCTGAAGCTTTCTTT. It codes for CAIIFKGVAEAFF.

This sequence joins TRBV27 and TRBJ2-7, with 7 bases fitting TRBD1. CDR1 and CDR2 from the germline V gene are MNHEY and SMNVEV (reference sequence). V dropped 7 bases and J dropped 0; count of bases not matched to a gene: 6. This CDR3 region has 14 residues. The CDR3 region is CASKEQGPSYEQYF. The CDR3 DNA follows: TGTGCCAGCAAGGAACAGGGGCCCTCCTACGAGCAGTACTTC.

The rearrangement links TRBV11-1 to TRBJ2-6; D could derive from TRBD1 or TRBD2 (5 bases each). CDR1 and CDR2 from the germline V gene are SGHAT and FQDESV (reference sequence). V was trimmed by 5 bases and J by 8 bases, leaving 16 bases between them. The CDR3 is 15 amino acids. The CDR3 DNA sequence: TGTGCCAGCAGCGTAGGGGACCCAGGTACCAACGTCCTGACTTTC. This gives the protein CASSVGDPGTNVLTF.

This clone has more than one count but fewer than ten. V usage is TRBV10-3 and J usage is TRBJ1-2, with 8 bases aligning to TRBD1. V trimming: 2 bases; J trimming: 6 bases; junction bases outside the gene matches: 8. CDR3 length: 15 amino acids. Germline values: CDR1 ENHRY, CDR2 SYGVKD. As DNA, the CDR3 is TGTGCCATCAGTGAGCGCCCCGGGACAGGAGATGGCTACACCTTC. It specifies CAISERPGTGDGYTF.

The gene calls are TRBV29-1 and TRBJ2-2; D gene ambiguous. Germline values: CDR1 SQVTM, CDR2 ANQGSEA. Trimming took off 5 bases at V and 6 bases at J, with 13 bases between the two ends. This CDR3 region has 13 residues. The CDR3 loop is CSVLSYVAGELFF. CDR3 DNA: TGCAGCGTTTTGTCTTACGTTGCCGGGGAGCTGTTTTTT.

The chain recombines TRBV10-3 with TRBJ2-3; 9 nucleotides agree with TRBD2. The V and J ends lost 4 bases and 1 base, in that order; junction bases with no gene match: 3. Germline CDR1 ENHRY, CDR2 SYGVKD. CDR3 size: 15 residues. For the CDR3, the DNA is TGTGCCATCAGTGTTTCTAGCGGGGGCACAGATACGCAGTATTTT. Amino acid sequence: CAISVSSGGTDTQYF.

The rearrangement joins TRBV15 to TRBJ2-3; the D is unclear. Between the trimmed V and J ends, which lost 0 bases and 0 bases, there was a span of 7 bases. This CDR3 has 15 residues. In germline, CDR1 is LNHNV, CDR2 YYDKDF (reference sequence). The CDR3, as DNA: TGTGCCACCAGCAGAGATCACACAAGCACAGATACGCAGTATTTT. Amino acid sequence: CATSRDHTSTDTQYF.

This clone has a handful of counts. This chain uses TRBV5-1 with TRBJ2-3, with 10 bases that match TRBD2. V lost 4 bases and J lost 1; bases outside the gene matches: 6. The germline CDR1 and CDR2 sequences are SGHRS and YFSETQ. The CDR3 runs 16 residues. CDR3: CASSGTGTSGTDTQYF. In DNA form, the CDR3 reads TGCGCCAGCAGCGGAACCGGGACTAGCGGCACAGATACGCAGTATTTT.

The chain combines TRBV18 with TRBJ1-2, with a tentative D call TRBD1 (5 bases). The germline V gene encodes CDR1 KGHSH and CDR2 LQKENI. V lost 3 bases and J lost 2, with 13 bases in between. The CDR3 sequence is 15 residues long. CDR3 nucleotides: TGTGCCAGCTCACCGCTACCGGGGGAGAACTATGGCTACACCTTC. Amino acid sequence: CASSPLPGENYGYTF.

For this clone: This CDR3 is also generated by other DNA sequences in the sample. The chain recombines TRBV2 with TRBJ1-5; the D gene is possibly TRBD1 (6 bases). This CDR3 has 13 residues. Trimming removed 7 bases at V and 1 base at J, with 8 bases between. Per germline, CDR1 SNHLY and CDR2 FYNNEI. CDR3 sequence (DNA): TGTGCCAGCAAGGGACAAAGCAATCAGCCCCAGCATTTT. Encoded protein: CASKGQSNQPQHF.

The gene calls are TRBV4-3 and TRBJ2-7, with D perhaps matching TRBD2 (5 bases). The length of the CDR3 is 14 residues. Germline V gene data show CDR1 as LGHNA and CDR2 as YSLEER. Deletions cut 0 bases from V and 3 bases from J, with 9 bases between. The DNA of the CDR3 is TGCGCCAGCAGCCAAGACCTAGCTATCTACGAGCAGTACTTC. As protein: CASSQDLAIYEQYF.

This clone has only a few counts. CDR3 protein: CASSLVPGASGNTIYF. CDR3 coding DNA: TGTGCCAGCAGCTTAGTACCGGGGGCCTCTGGAAACACCATATATTTT. The chain is built from TRBV11-2 and TRBJ1-3, with a tentative D call TRBD1 (6 bases). The CDR3 runs to 16 residues. The V end was cut by 1 base, the J end by 0 bases, with 10 bases between. Per germline, CDR1 SGHAT and CDR2 FQNNGV.

The chain combines TRBV9 with TRBJ1-5; D possibly corresponds to TRBD1 (5 bases). V lost 0 bases to trimming and J lost 9 bases, with 22 bases between them. The CDR3 contains 17 residues. The V gene's germline CDR1 is SGDLS and CDR2 YYNGEE. The CDR3 region has the DNA TGTGCCAGCAGCGTAGGAGGGAACGAGGAGGGGTGGCTGCCCCAGCATTTT. This sequence encodes CASSVGGNEEGWLPQHF. The entire variable domain, with the rest obtained from reference TRBV9 and TRBJ1-5, is as follows: DSGVTQTPKHLITATGQRVTLRCSPRSGDLSVYWYQQSLDQGLQFLIQYYNGEERAKGNILERFSAQQFPDLHSELNLSSLELGDSALYFCASSVGGNEEGWLPQHFGDGTRLSIL.

J is TRBJ2-2 and V is TRBV5-4; 8 bases fit TRBD2. V was pared by 4 bases and J by 3 bases, with 5 bases of the junction left unmatched. This CDR3 contains 15 residues. Germline V gives CDR1 SGHNT, CDR2 YYREEE (reference sequence). The CDR3 region is CASSPGTRDTGELFF. The CDR3 DNA follows: TGTGCCAGCAGCCCTGGGACTAGGGACACCGGGGAGCTGTTTTTT.

The chain has TRBV4-2 and TRBJ2-2; 9 bases map to TRBD2. V trimming: 3 bases; J trimming: 4 bases; junction bases outside the gene matches: 6. Germline CDR1 reads LGHNA; CDR2 reads YNFKEQ. The CDR3 covers 16 residues. In DNA form, the CDR3 reads TGTGCCAGCAGCCACGCCATTAGCGGGAGCACCGGGGAGCTGTTTTTT. Residues: CASSHAISGSTGELFF.

In DNA form, the CDR3 reads TGTGCCTGGAGTGTACGTGTACTAGCGGGGGAGACCCAGTACTTC. Protein sequence: CAWSVRVLAGETQYF. This rearrangement joins TRBV30 to TRBJ2-5; 10 positions agree with TRBD2. CDR1 and CDR2 (germline): GTSNPN, SVGIG (reference sequence). J was trimmed by 5 bases and V by 0 bases; bases with no gene match: 6. CDR3 size: 15 residues.

For the CDR3, the DNA is TGTGCCAGCAGTGAGTATGGGAGCAATCAGCCCCAGCATTTT. It encodes CASSEYGSNQPQHF. The chain uses TRBV25-1 and TRBJ1-5; the D is unclear. The CDR3 contains 14 residues. Trimming shortened V by 3 bases and J by 1 base, and 7 bases separated the two germline ends. CDR1 and CDR2 (germline): MGHDK, SYGVNS.

V is TRBV2 and J is TRBJ1-4; D is undetermined. V lost 5 bases and J lost 4, with 8 bases in between. This CDR3 has 13 amino acids. The germline gives CDR1 SNHLY, CDR2 FYNNEI. The CDR3 coding sequence is TGTGCCAGCAGTTCCCCGATTAATGAAAAACTGTTTTTT. It codes for CASSSPINEKLFF.

The rearrangement links TRBV30 to TRBJ2-1; D remains unclear. Trimming took off 5 bases at V and 8 bases at J, with 13 bases between the two ends. The CDR3 length is 12 residues. Germline CDR1 is GTSNPN and CDR2 is SVGIG (reference sequence). CDR3 sequence (DNA): TGTGCCTGGGTCCGACCGGCCCATGAGCAGTTCTTC. Translation gives CAWVRPAHEQFF.

The chain joins TRBV18 to TRBJ1-1; unclear D gene. Deletions cut 6 bases from V and 5 bases from J, with 16 bases between. CDR3 size: 14 residues. In germline, CDR1 is KGHSH, CDR2 LQKENI. The CDR3: CASSPDVGETEAFF. For the CDR3, the DNA is TGTGCCAGCTCCCCCGACGTTGGGGAAACTGAAGCTTTCTTT.

The rearrangement uses TRBV5-4 and TRBJ2-6; 9 nucleotides line up with TRBD1. With 5 bases clipped from V and 0 bases from J, the junction kept 9 bases outside the gene matches. Germline V lookup: CDR1 SGHNT, CDR2 YYREEE (reference sequence). The CDR3 has 18 residues. CDR3 in DNA: TGTGCCAGCAGTCTTACCGGGACAGGGTACTCTGGGGCCAACGTCCTGACTTTC. Translation: CASSLTGTGYSGANVLTF. Filled out from reference TRBV5-4 and TRBJ2-6, the complete variable domain reads ETGVTQSPTHLIKTRGQQVTLRCSSQSGHNTVSWYQQALGQGPQFIFQYYREEENGRGNFPPRFSGLQFPNYSSELNVNALELDDSALYLCASSLTGTGYSGANVLTFGAGSRLTVL.

The rearrangement joins TRBV11-2 to TRBJ2-7, with no clear D. Germline CDR1 is SGHAT and CDR2 is FQNNGV. The V gene lost 2 bases and the J gene lost 0 bases, with 11 bases spanning the gap. The CDR3 loop spans 15 amino acids. The CDR3 nucleotides are TGTGCCAGCAGCTTATCTTTACTCAGCTCCTACGAGCAGTACTTC. Translated, it gives CASSLSLLSSYEQYF.